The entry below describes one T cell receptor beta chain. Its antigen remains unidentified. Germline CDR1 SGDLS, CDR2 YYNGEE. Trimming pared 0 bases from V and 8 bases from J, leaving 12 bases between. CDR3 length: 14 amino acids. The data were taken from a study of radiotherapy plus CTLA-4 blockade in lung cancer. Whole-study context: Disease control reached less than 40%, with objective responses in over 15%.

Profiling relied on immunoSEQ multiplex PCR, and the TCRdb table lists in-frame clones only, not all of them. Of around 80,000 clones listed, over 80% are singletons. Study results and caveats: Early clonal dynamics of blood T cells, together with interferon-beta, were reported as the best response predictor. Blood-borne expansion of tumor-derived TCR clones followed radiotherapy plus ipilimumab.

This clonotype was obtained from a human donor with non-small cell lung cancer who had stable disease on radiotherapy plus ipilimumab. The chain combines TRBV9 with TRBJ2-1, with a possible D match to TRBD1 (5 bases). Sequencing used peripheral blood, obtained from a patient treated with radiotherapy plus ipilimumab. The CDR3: CASSVGSRAHEQFF. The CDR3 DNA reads TGTGCCAGCAGCGTAGGATCCAGGGCCCATGAGCAGTTCTTC.